The source of this TCR beta chain is a study of cytomegalovirus exposure and HLA in healthy donors. The trim removed 2 bases at V and 3 bases at J, leaving 8 bases unmatched. In germline, CDR1 is SGHTS, CDR2 YDEGEE. This CDR3 is built from 18 residues. Findings and limits, study-wide: Some highly shared sequence variants likely arose as a pipeline artifact.

60 Vbeta and 13 Jbeta primers were used in PCR. Assay: immunoSEQ multiplex PCR; the TCRdb copy retains only in-frame clones and omits some. The sample lists 300,000 or so clones; roughly 81% were seen once. On this clone: The antigen is undetermined.

What was sequenced was PBMCs. V and J are TRBV5-8 and TRBJ2-6; 10 positions match TRBD2. The TCR sequence derives from a middle-aged woman in good health and CMV-seropositive. In nucleotides, the CDR3 is TGTGCCAGCAGCTTTAACTTTGTAGCGGGAGGTGGGGCCAACGTCCTGACTTTC. As protein: CASSFNFVAGGGANVLTF.